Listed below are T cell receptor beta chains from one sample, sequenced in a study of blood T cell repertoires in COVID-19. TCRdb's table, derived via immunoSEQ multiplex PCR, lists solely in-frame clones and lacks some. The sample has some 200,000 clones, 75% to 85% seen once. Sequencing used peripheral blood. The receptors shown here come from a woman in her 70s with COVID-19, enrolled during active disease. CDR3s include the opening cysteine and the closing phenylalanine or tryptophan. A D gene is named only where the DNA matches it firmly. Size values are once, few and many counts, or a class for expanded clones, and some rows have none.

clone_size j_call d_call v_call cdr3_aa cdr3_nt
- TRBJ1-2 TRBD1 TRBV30 CAWSRTGHYGYTF TGTGCCTGGAGCAGGACAGGACACTATGGCTACACCTTC
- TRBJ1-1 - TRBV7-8 CASSFSTYMNTEAFF TGTGCCAGCAGCTTTTCGACATATATGAACACTGAAGCTTTCTTT
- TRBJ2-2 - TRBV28 CASSEPGVNTGELFF TGTGCCAGCAGTGAACCAGGGGTGAACACCGGGGAGCTGTTTTTT
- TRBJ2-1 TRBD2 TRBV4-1 CASSQTGTNNEQFF TGCGCCAGCAGCCAAACCGGGACTAACAATGAGCAGTTCTTC
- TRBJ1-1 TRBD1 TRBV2 CASSSRQGTEAFF TGTGCCAGCAGTAGTCGACAGGGTACTGAAGCTTTCTTT
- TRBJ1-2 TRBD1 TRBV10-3 CAISEPKQGTYGYTF TGTGCCATCAGTGAGCCAAAACAGGGGACCTATGGCTACACCTTC
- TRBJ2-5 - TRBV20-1 CSASGRPGGETQYF TGCAGTGCTAGTGGTCGTCCGGGTGGAGAGACCCAGTACTTC
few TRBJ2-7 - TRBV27 CASSFLSNVAGAAEQYF TGTGCCAGCAGTTTCCTATCCAACGTGGCTGGGGCGGCGGAGCAGTACTTC
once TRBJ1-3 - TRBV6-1 CASSETGPSGNTIYF TGTGCCAGCAGTGAAACAGGGCCATCTGGAAACACCATATATTTT
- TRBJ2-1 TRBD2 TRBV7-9 CASSPRTSGDYNEQFF TGTGCCAGCAGCCCGCGGACTAGCGGGGACTACAATGAGCAGTTCTTC
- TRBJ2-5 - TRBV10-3 CAISELAGKETQYF TGTGCCATCAGTGAGTTGGCGGGGAAAGAGACCCAGTACTTC
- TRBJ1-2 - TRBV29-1 CSVEDGRGFYGYTF TGCAGCGTTGAAGATGGGAGGGGATTCTATGGCTACACCTTC
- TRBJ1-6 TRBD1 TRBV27 CASRKGQVDSPLHF TGTGCCAGCCGGAAGGGACAGGTGGATTCACCCCTCCACTTT
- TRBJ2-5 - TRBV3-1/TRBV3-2 CASSQGRLETQYF TGTGCCAGCAGCCAGGGGCGGTTAGAGACCCAGTACTTC
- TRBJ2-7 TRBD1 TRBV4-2 CASSQELYRGIAEIYEQYF TGTGCCAGCAGCCAAGAGTTGTACAGGGGGATAGCGGAAATCTACGAGCAGTACTTC
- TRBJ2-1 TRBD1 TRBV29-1 CSVGQGPGREQFF TGCAGCGTAGGACAGGGGCCGGGACGTGAGCAGTTCTTC
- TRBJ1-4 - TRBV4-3 CASSQWPSGRGEGEKLFF TGCGCCAGCAGCCAATGGCCATCGGGCAGGGGAGAAGGTGAAAAACTGTTTTTT
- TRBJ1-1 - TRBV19 CASTQGPAEGRAFF TGTGCCAGTACCCAGGGGCCGGCTGAAGGTCGAGCTTTCTTT
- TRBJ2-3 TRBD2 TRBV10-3 CAISESRAGATDTQYF TGTGCCATCAGTGAGTCGAGGGCGGGAGCGACAGATACGCAGTATTTT
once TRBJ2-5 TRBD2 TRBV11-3 CASTPSGGQETQYF TGTGCCAGCACCCCTTCGGGGGGCCAAGAGACCCAGTACTTC
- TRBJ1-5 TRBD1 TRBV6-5 CASSYTAGGDQPQHF TGTGCCAGCAGTTACACGGCAGGGGGAGATCAGCCCCAGCATTTT
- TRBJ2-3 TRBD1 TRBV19 CASSIYNTGGWADTQYF TGTGCCAGTAGTATCTATAACACAGGGGGTTGGGCAGATACGCAGTATTTT
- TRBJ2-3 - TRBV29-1 CSVELGVRTDTQYF TGCAGCGTTGAACTAGGGGTGCGGACAGATACGCAGTATTTT
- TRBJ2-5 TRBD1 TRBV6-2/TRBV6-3 CASSYRDRGAQETQYF TGTGCCAGCAGTTACCGTGACAGGGGGGCCCAAGAGACCCAGTACTTC
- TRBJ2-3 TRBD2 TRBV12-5 CASGYSGRAGTQYF TGTGCTAGTGGTTATAGCGGGAGGGCCGGTACGCAGTATTTT
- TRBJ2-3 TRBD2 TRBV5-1 CASSFGPRTSGTDTQYF TGCGCCAGCAGCTTTGGGCCCAGGACTAGCGGCACAGATACGCAGTATTTT
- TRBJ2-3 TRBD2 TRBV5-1 CASSLPAGGPTDTQYF TGCGCCAGCAGCCTCCCAGCGGGGGGGCCCACAGATACGCAGTATTTT
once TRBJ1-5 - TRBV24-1 CATSDSEWAGNQPQHF TGTGCCACCAGTGATTCGGAATGGGCTGGCAATCAGCCCCAGCATTTT
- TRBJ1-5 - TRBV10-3 CAISEAGDGQPQHF TGTGCCATCAGTGAGGCAGGGGACGGTCAGCCCCAGCATTTT
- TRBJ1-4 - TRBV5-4 CASSLDPSSEKLFF TGTGCCAGCAGCTTAGACCCTAGCAGCGAAAAACTGTTTTTT
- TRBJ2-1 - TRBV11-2 CASSLVEGTNEQFF TGTGCCAGCAGCTTAGTCGAGGGTACCAATGAGCAGTTCTTC
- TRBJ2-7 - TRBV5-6 CASSLASGLYEQYF TGTGCCAGCAGCTTGGCTTCAGGGCTGTACGAGCAGTACTTC
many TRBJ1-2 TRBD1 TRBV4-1 CASSLATGGSNYGYTF TGCGCCAGCAGCCTCGCAACAGGGGGATCTAACTATGGCTACACCTTC
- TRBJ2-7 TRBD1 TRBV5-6 CASSLDRGNEQYF TGTGCCAGCAGCTTGGACAGGGGCAACGAGCAGTACTTC
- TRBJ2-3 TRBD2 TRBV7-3 CASSLTSGGANTQYF TGTGCCAGCAGCTTAACTAGCGGGGGGGCAAATACGCAGTATTTT
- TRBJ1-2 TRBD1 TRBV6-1 CASSETGRDYGYTF TGTGCCAGCAGTGAGACAGGGAGAGACTATGGCTACACCTTC
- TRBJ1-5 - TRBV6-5 CASSTGITGNQPQHF TGTGCCAGCAGTACGGGCATAACAGGGAATCAGCCCCAGCATTTT
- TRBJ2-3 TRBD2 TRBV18 CASSPLPLLAGAADTQYF TGTGCCAGCTCACCACTTCCCTTACTAGCGGGGGCTGCAGATACGCAGTATTTT
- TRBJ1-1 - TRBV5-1 CASSHDGGTDTEAFF TGCGCCAGCAGCCACGACGGGGGTACGGACACTGAAGCTTTCTTT
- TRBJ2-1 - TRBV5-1 CASSRQGMDEQFF TGCGCCAGCAGCAGGCAGGGGATGGATGAGCAGTTCTTC
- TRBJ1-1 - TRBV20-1 CSASAAGEAFF TGCAGTGCATCCGCCGCGGGGGAAGCTTTCTTT
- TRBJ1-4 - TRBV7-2 CASSSQSGLNEKLFF TGTGCCAGCAGCTCACAGTCCGGACTTAATGAAAAACTGTTTTTT
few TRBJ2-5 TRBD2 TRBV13 CASSRTSGGTPHQETQYF TGTGCCAGCAGCCGGACTAGCGGGGGGACCCCCCACCAAGAGACCCAGTACTTC
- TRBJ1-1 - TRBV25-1 CASSSSRGRTEAFF TGTGCCAGCAGTTCGAGTAGGGGTAGGACTGAAGCTTTCTTT
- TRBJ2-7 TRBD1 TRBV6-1 CASSSTGGGYEQYF TGTGCCAGCAGTTCCACAGGGGGCGGGTACGAGCAGTACTTC
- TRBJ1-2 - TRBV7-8 CASSLYGTGNYGYTF TGTGCCAGCAGCTTATATGGAACAGGGAACTATGGCTACACCTTC
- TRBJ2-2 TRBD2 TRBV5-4 CASSFGLAGNTGELFF TGTGCCAGCAGCTTCGGACTAGCGGGAAACACCGGGGAGCTGTTTTTT
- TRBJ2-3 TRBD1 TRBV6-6 CASSHWTGSVGTDTQYF TGTGCCAGCAGTCATTGGACAGGGTCGGTTGGAACAGATACGCAGTATTTT
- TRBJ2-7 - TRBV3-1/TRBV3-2 CASSPTEGDSYEQYF TGTGCCAGCAGCCCGACTGAGGGAGACTCCTACGAGCAGTACTTC
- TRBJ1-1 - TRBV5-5 CASSLVFMNTEAFF TGTGCCAGCAGCTTGGTTTTCATGAACACTGAAGCTTTCTTT
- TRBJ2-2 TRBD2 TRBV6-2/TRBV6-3 CASSSWTSGVTGELFF TGTGCCAGCAGTTCGTGGACTAGCGGAGTCACCGGGGAGCTGTTTTTT
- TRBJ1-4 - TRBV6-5 CASSYFRAEKLFF TGTGCCAGCAGTTACTTCAGGGCTGAAAAACTGTTTTTT
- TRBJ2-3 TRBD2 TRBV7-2 CASSHRLAGGTDTQYF TGTGCCAGCAGCCACCGACTAGCGGGGGGCACAGATACGCAGTATTTT
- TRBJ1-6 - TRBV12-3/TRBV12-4 CASRTEYNSPLHF TGTGCCAGCCGGACAGAATATAATTCACCCCTCCACTTT